This is a list of T cell receptor beta chains from one sample in a study of T cell responses to AZD1222 COVID-19 vaccine. The assay was immunoSEQ multiplex PCR, and TCRdb's table has in-frame clones only and misses some. The sample has under 150,000 clones; almost 90% are singletons. Sample: peripheral blood, taken 28 days after the second AZD1222 dose. The receptors stem from an adult who received the AZD1222 COVID-19 vaccine. Each CDR3 is given with its conserved first and last residue. Fields, in order: V gene, D gene, clone size, J gene, CDR3 protein, CDR3 DNA. A D gene is named only where the DNA matches it firmly. Size tells how often a clone was seen (once, few, many) or the class of an expanded clone, and some rows leave it out.

TRBV6-6	NA	NA	TRBJ1-5	CASSRVGDSNQPQHF	TGTGCCAGCAGCCGGGTGGGGGATAGCAATCAGCCCCAGCATTTT
TRBV6-5	TRBD1	NA	TRBJ2-2	CASTPDRGYTGELFF	TGTGCCAGCACCCCGGACAGGGGATACACCGGGGAGCTGTTTTTT
TRBV27	NA	NA	TRBJ2-7	CASSFRGRVDEQYF	TGTGCCAGCAGTTTTAGGGGGAGGGTCGACGAGCAGTACTTC
TRBV7-8	NA	NA	TRBJ2-3	CASSLDAHSSTDTQYF	TGTGCCAGCAGCTTAGACGCCCATTCAAGCACAGATACGCAGTATTTT
TRBV10-3	TRBD2	once	TRBJ2-5	CAVRAGEWDQETQYF	TGTGCCGTTCGCGCGGGGGAGTGGGACCAAGAGACCCAGTACTTC
TRBV28	TRBD1	NA	TRBJ1-5	CASSLDRVNQPQHF	TGTGCCAGCAGTCTCGACAGGGTCAATCAGCCCCAGCATTTT
TRBV4-1	TRBD1	NA	TRBJ1-2	CASSPTSSTGIYGYTF	TGCGCCAGCAGCCCAACTTCCTCGACAGGGATCTATGGCTACACCTTC
TRBV7-9	NA	NA	TRBJ2-1	CASSTTGGGMIEQFF	TGTGCCAGCAGCACCACAGGGGGGGGTATGATTGAGCAGTTCTTC
TRBV4-3	TRBD1	NA	TRBJ2-7	CASSQELGQRTRSYEQYF	TGCGCCAGCAGCCAAGAATTGGGACAGCGTACCAGGTCCTACGAGCAGTACTTC
TRBV5-1	TRBD2	NA	TRBJ2-3	CASSALAGGTDTQYF	TGCGCCAGCAGCGCTCTAGCGGGGGGGACAGATACGCAGTATTTT
TRBV9	TRBD2	once	TRBJ2-1	CASNREVGDNEQFF	TGTGCCAGCAATCGGGAGGTTGGTGACAATGAGCAGTTCTTC
TRBV28	TRBD1	NA	TRBJ1-2	CASSRDRGGYGYTF	TGTGCCAGCAGCAGAGACAGGGGGGGCTATGGCTACACCTTC
TRBV24-1	NA	NA	TRBJ2-1	CATSDLNEQFF	TGTGCCACCAGTGATTTAAATGAGCAGTTCTTC
TRBV28	NA	NA	TRBJ1-2	CASSPAQAARGYTF	TGTGCCAGCAGTCCCGCCCAGGCAGCCCGGGGCTACACCTTC
TRBV14	NA	NA	TRBJ2-3	CASSQDGSSNRDTQYF	TGTGCCAGCAGCCAAGATGGCTCGAGCAACAGAGATACGCAGTATTTT
TRBV3-1/TRBV3-2	NA	NA	TRBJ1-6	CASSQEGGRNSPLHF	TGTGCCAGCAGCCAAGAGGGGGGGCGGAATTCACCCCTCCACTTT
TRBV6-5	NA	NA	TRBJ1-4	CASARQGGEKLFF	TGTGCCAGCGCACGGCAGGGTGGGGAAAAACTGTTTTTT
TRBV7-2	NA	NA	TRBJ2-3	CASSNTGSADTQYF	TGTGCCAGCAGTAACACCGGGAGTGCAGATACGCAGTATTTT
TRBV7-2	TRBD1	NA	TRBJ1-2	CASSSGGTGDLYGYTF	TGTGCCAGCAGCTCAGGGGGGACAGGGGACCTCTATGGCTACACCTTC
TRBV6-1	TRBD1	NA	TRBJ1-1	CASSEGQGVGTEAFF	TGTGCCAGCAGTGAGGGACAGGGAGTAGGCACTGAAGCTTTCTTT
TRBV6-1	NA	NA	TRBJ1-1	CASSEARGVGTEAFF	TGTGCCAGCAGTGAAGCCCGGGGTGTGGGGACTGAAGCTTTCTTT
TRBV5-1	TRBD2	NA	TRBJ2-5	CASSLDRGRAGETQYF	TGCGCCAGCAGCTTGGATCGCGGGAGGGCCGGGGAGACCCAGTACTTC
TRBV30	NA	NA	TRBJ1-1	CAWGEGLSNTEAFF	TGTGCCTGGGGGGAGGGACTGTCGAACACTGAAGCTTTCTTT
TRBV5-1	TRBD2	NA	TRBJ2-1	CASRRGTSGSLDNEQFF	TGCGCCAGCAGACGAGGGACTAGCGGGAGTCTAGACAATGAGCAGTTCTTC
TRBV5-1	NA	NA	TRBJ2-2	CASSPGHTNTGELFF	TGCGCCAGCAGTCCGGGACACACGAACACCGGGGAGCTGTTTTTT
TRBV18	NA	NA	TRBJ1-2	CASSPPAAEDGYTF	TGTGCCAGCTCACCACCCGCAGCCGAAGATGGCTACACCTTC
TRBV7-8	NA	NA	TRBJ1-1	CASSLANRAAFF	TGTGCCAGCAGCTTAGCGAACAGAGCAGCTTTCTTT
TRBV20-1	NA	NA	TRBJ2-3	CSASGAAKGDTQYF	TGCAGTGCTAGTGGGGCCGCAAAGGGAGATACGCAGTATTTT
TRBV2	TRBD2	once	TRBJ2-5	CASSELRGLAAPPKTQYF	TGTGCCAGCAGTGAACTCCGCGGACTAGCGGCCCCGCCCAAGACCCAGTACTTC
TRBV6-5	TRBD2	once	TRBJ2-2	CASSYSSGLAKGELFF	TGTGCCAGCAGTTACTCGTCGGGACTAGCGAAAGGGGAGCTGTTTTTT
TRBV5-1	NA	NA	TRBJ1-1	CASSQDWDRRGTEAFF	TGCGCCAGCAGTCAAGATTGGGACCGTCGCGGGACTGAAGCTTTCTTT
TRBV4-3	TRBD2	NA	TRBJ2-1	CASSLEGSGGSYNEQFF	TGCGCCAGCAGCCTAGAGGGATCGGGGGGTTCCTACAATGAGCAGTTCTTC
TRBV3-1/TRBV3-2	TRBD2	NA	TRBJ2-3	CASSQDLEREGPADTQYF	TGTGCCAGCAGCCAAGATTTGGAGCGGGAGGGCCCCGCAGATACGCAGTATTTT
TRBV4-3	TRBD1	NA	TRBJ2-2	CASSQGTGGRFGELFF	TGCGCCAGCAGCCAAGGGACAGGGGGTCGATTTGGGGAGCTGTTTTTT
TRBV6-2/TRBV6-3	NA	NA	TRBJ1-4	CASSDREPTREKLFF	TGTGCCAGCAGTGACCGGGAGCCCACCAGGGAAAAACTGTTTTTT
TRBV15	TRBD1	NA	TRBJ2-3	CATSRERVGTGTPDTQYF	TGTGCCACCAGCAGAGAGAGGGTTGGGACAGGGACCCCGGATACGCAGTATTTT
TRBV4-2	NA	NA	TRBJ2-7	CASSQEGGYEQYF	TGTGCCAGCAGCCAAGAGGGGGGCTACGAGCAGTACTTC